The source of this TCR beta chain is a study of blood T cell repertoires in COVID-19. Across the study: T cells, B-cell-depleted T cells, or PBMCs supplied cDNA or gDNA.

From germline, CDR1 is MNHNS and CDR2 SASEGT. This CDR3 is built from 17 residues. V was shortened by 2 bases and J by 5 bases, with 18 bases between the two germline ends. In this sample, this clone turned up a few times. How the authors handled the data: Amplification of reference gene primers was used by the study to estimate nucleated cell counts. Data came from immunoSEQ multiplex PCR; TCRdb stores just in-frame clones and leaves some out. The D gene and trimming were derived from the DNA, and the V and J assignments and clone size from that table. The sample comprises about 180,000 clones, over 70% of which are singletons, and about 5.3% rests with the top ten. This study enrolled people aged 18 to 89 from around 26 US geographic areas. Participant-given clinical history determined each cohort assignment.

V and J are TRBV6-1 and TRBJ1-4; maybe TRBD1 (6 bases). The TCR comes from a woman in her thirties or forties with acute COVID-19. Material: PBMCs or T cells enriched from blood (not recorded which). For the CDR3, the DNA is TGTGCCAGCAGTGAACGGCAGGGGCCTCTCTCAAATGAAAAACTGTTTTTT. As protein: CASSERQGPLSNEKLFF.